This paragraph reports one T cell receptor (beta chain). Its specificity is not known. Germline values: CDR1 SGHRS, CDR2 YFSETQ. This CDR3 has 15 residues. V gave up 7 bases and J gave up 7 bases; unmatched junction bases: 10. A multiplex PCR was run with 60 Vbeta primers and 13 Jbeta primers. Only in-frame clones appear in the TCRdb table, and some are missing; sequencing was by immunoSEQ multiplex PCR. The sample shows 90,000 to 120,000 clones, roughly 78% of them seen only once. The sample is drawn from a study of cytomegalovirus exposure and HLA in healthy donors. Study results and caveats: As a later analysis revealed, most CMV-associated TCR beta chains appeared HLA-restricted. TCR beta chain V- and J-gene trimming was linked, in a later analysis, to a missense variant in DCLRE1C.

The clonotype comes from a woman in her 40s in good health and CMV-seronegative. The sequencing sample was made of PBMCs. The chain recombines TRBV5-1 with TRBJ2-2, with 10 bases identical to TRBD2. The CDR3 sequence: CASSLTAGGVGELFF. In nucleotides, the CDR3 is TGCGCCAGCTCCTTGACAGCGGGAGGGGTCGGGGAGCTGTTTTTT.